Here is one T cell receptor (beta chain) with its context. What it recognizes is unknown. With 4 bases clipped from V and 4 bases from J, the junction kept 7 bases outside the gene matches. The germline CDR1 and CDR2 sequences are LNHDA and SQIVND (reference sequence). The CDR3 has 17 residues. These data belong to a study of lymphopenia after photon versus proton radiotherapy. Method: immunoSEQ multiplex PCR; TCRdb's copy keeps in-frame clones and lacks some. Of roughly 30,000 clones in the sample, roughly 90% were seen once. Broader study findings: Photon-treated patients lost naive T cells and TCR diversity; proton-treated stayed stable. Better survival with proton therapy was suggested as possible, not demonstrated.

The sequence came from a woman between 50 and 59 years old with pancreatic cancer. This specimen consisted of peripheral blood, obtained from a patient treated with photon-based radiotherapy. The chain links TRBV19 to TRBJ2-2; 12 bases are shared with TRBD2. CDR3 DNA: TGTGCCAGTAGTAGGGGACTAGCGGGCAGGCCCACCGGGGAGCTGTTTTTT. Amino acid sequence: CASSRGLAGRPTGELFF.